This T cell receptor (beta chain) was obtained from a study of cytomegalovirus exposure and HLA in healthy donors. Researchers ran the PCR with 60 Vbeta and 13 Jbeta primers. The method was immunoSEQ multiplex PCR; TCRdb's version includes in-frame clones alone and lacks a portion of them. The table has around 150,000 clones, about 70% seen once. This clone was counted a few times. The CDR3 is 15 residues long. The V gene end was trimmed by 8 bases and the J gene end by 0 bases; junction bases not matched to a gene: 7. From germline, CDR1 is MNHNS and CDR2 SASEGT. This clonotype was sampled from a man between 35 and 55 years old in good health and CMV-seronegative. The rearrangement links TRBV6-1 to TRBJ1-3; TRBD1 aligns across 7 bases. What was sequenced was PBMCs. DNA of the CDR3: TGTGCCAGCCGCACCGGGACAGACTCTGGAAACACCATATATTTT. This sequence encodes CASRTGTDSGNTIYF.